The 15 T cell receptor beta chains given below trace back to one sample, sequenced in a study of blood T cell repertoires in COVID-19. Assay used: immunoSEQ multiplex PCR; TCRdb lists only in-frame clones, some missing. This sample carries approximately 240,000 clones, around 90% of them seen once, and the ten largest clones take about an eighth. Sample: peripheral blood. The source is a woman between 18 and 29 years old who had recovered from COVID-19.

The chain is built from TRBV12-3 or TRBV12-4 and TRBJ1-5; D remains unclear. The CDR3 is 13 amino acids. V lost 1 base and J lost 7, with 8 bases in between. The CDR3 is CASSLGAQQPQHF. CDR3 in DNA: TGTGCCAGCAGTTTAGGGGCACAGCAGCCCCAGCATTTT.

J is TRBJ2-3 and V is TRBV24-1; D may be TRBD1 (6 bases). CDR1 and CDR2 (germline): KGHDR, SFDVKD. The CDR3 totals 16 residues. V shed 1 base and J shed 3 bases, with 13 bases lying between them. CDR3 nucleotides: TGTGCCACCAGTGATTTTACAGGGTTTCGAACAGATACGCAGTATTTT. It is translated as CATSDFTGFRTDTQYF.

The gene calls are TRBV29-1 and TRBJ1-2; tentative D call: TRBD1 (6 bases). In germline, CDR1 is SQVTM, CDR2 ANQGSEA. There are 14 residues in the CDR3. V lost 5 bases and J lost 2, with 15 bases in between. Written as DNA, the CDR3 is TGCAGCGTTAAGGGGGACCTACAAAACTATGGCTACACCTTC. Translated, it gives CSVKGDLQNYGYTF.

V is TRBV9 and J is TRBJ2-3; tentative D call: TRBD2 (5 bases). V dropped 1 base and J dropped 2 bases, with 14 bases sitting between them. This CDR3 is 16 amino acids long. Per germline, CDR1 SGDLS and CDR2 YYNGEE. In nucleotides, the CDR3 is TGTGCCAGCAGCGTACTAGTCGGGATTGACACAGATACGCAGTATTTT. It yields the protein CASSVLVGIDTDTQYF.

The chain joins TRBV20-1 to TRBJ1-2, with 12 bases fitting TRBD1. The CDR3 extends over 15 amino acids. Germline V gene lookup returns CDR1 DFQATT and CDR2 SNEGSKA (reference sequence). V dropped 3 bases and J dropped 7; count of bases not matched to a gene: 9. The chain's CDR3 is CSASPSGQGALGYTF. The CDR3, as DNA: TGCAGTGCTAGTCCCTCGGGACAGGGGGCGCTTGGCTACACCTTC.

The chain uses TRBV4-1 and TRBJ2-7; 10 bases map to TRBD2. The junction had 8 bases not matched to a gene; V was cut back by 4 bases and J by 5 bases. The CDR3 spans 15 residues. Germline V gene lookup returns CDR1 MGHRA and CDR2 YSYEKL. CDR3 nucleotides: TGCGCCAGCAGCCCCACTAGCGGGACCTTCGACGAGCAGTACTTC. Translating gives CASSPTSGTFDEQYF.

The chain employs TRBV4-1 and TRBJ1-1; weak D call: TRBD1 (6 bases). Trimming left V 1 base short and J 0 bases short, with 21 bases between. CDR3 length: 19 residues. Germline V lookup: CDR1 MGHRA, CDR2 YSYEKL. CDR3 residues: CASSQGPRGVHLMNTEAFF. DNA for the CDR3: TGCGCCAGCAGCCAAGGCCCCAGGGGCGTCCATTTAATGAACACTGAAGCTTTCTTT.

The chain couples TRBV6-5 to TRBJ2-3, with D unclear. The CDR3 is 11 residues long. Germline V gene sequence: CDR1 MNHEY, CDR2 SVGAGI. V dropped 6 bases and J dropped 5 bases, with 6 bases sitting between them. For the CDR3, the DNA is TGTGCCAGCAGCCGTAGAGATACGCAGTATTTT. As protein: CASSRRDTQYF.

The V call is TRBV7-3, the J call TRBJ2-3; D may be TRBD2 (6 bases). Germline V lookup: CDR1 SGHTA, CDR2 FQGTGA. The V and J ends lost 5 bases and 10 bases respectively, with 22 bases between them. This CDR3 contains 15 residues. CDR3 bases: TGTGCCAGCAGCCGAAGCTGGGGACTCTCCCCGGCGCAGTATTTT. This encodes CASSRSWGLSPAQYF.

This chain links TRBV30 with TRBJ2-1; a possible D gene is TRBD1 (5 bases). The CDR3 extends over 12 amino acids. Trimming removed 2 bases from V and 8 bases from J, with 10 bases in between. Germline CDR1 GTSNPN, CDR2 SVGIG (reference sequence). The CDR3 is CAWSLRRDEQFF. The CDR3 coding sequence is TGTGCCTGGAGTCTACGCAGGGATGAGCAGTTCTTC.

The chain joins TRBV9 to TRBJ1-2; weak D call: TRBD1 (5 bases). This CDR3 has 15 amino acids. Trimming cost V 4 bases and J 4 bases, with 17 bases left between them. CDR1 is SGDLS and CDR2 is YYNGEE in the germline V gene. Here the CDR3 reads CASSRYLGGGYGYTF. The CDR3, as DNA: TGTGCCAGCAGCAGATACCTTGGGGGAGGCTATGGCTACACCTTC.

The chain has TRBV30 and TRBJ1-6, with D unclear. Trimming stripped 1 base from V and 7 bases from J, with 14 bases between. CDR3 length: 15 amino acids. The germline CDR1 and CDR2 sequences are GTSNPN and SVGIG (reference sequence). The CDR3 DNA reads TGTGCCTGGAGTGGAGTGAGCCTTCGCAATTCACCCCTCCACTTT. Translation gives CAWSGVSLRNSPLHF.

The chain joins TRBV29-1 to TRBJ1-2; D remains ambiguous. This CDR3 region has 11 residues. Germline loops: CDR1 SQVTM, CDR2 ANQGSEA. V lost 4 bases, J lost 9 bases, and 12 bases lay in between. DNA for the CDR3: TGCAGCGTTGGAGTCGGAGGGCGCTACACCTTC. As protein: CSVGVGGRYTF. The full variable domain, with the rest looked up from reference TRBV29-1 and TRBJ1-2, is SAVISQKPSRDICQRGTSLTIQCQVDSQVTMMFWYRQQPGQSLTLIATANQGSEATYESGFVIDKFPISRPNLTFSTLTVSNMSPEDSSIYLCSVGVGGRYTFGSGTRLTVV.

The CDR3 is CASSLTYLNTDTQYF. CDR3 in DNA: TGTGCCAGCAGCTTAACGTACTTAAACACAGATACGCAGTATTTT. This chain joins TRBV7-3 and TRBJ2-3; D is unresolved. This CDR3 contains 15 residues. V dropped 0 bases and J dropped 2 bases, with 9 bases sitting between them. The germline V gene has CDR1 SGHTA and CDR2 FQGTGA.

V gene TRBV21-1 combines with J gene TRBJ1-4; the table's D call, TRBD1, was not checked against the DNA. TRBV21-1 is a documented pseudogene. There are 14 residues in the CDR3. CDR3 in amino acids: CASSKQGENEKLFF. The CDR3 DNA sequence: TGTGCCAGCAGCAAGCAGGGGGAGAATGAAAAACTGTTTTTT.